Listed here are 6 T cell receptor beta chains from one sample, sequenced in a study of cytomegalovirus exposure and HLA in healthy donors. Measured with immunoSEQ multiplex PCR; TCRdb has only the in-frame clones, and not every one. This repertoire shows 130,000 or so clones, more than 75% found once; its top ten account for about 2.2%. Sequenced: PBMCs. The receptors here all came from a young woman in good health and CMV-seronegative.

This clone was seen just once. This CDR3 reads CASSERGQGATKNIQYF. CDR3 coding DNA: TGTGCCAGCAGTGAAAGAGGACAGGGGGCAACCAAAAACATTCAGTACTTC. The chain is built from TRBV6-1 and TRBJ2-4; 11 nucleotides line up with TRBD1. The CDR3 is 17 residues long. Germline-derived CDR1 and CDR2 are MNHNS and SASEGT. Trimming cost V 2 bases and J 2 bases; bases outside gene matches: 5.

The chain recombines TRBV4-2 with TRBJ1-2; 8 nucleotides line up with TRBD1. CDR3 length: 15 residues. V shed 0 bases, J shed 5 bases, and the junction held 5 bases outside the gene matches. CDR1 and CDR2 from the germline V gene are LGHNA and YNFKEQ. In nucleotides, the CDR3 is TGTGCCAGCAGCCAAGAAAAAGGACAGGGTTATGGCTACACCTTC. This encodes CASSQEKGQGYGYTF.

Within the sample, this clone is medium-sized. The chain combines TRBV2 with TRBJ2-5; D uncertain. The V end was cut by 2 bases, the J end by 5 bases, with 9 bases between. This CDR3 region has 13 residues. Germline V lookup: CDR1 SNHLY, CDR2 FYNNEI. The CDR3 region has the DNA TGTGCCAGCAGTGAACAAACAGTGGAGACCCAGTACTTC. Its translation: CASSEQTVETQYF.

The chain uses TRBV6-6 and TRBJ1-4, with 7 bases that match TRBD1. V was pared by 7 bases and J by 8 bases, with 7 bases of the junction left unmatched. Germline V gene sequence: CDR1 MNHNY, CDR2 SVGAGI (reference sequence). The CDR3 is 13 residues long. The CDR3 sequence: CASTAGTVEKLFF. Written as DNA, the CDR3 is TGTGCCAGCACTGCCGGGACAGTCGAAAAACTGTTTTTT.

This clone was seen only once. The chain joins TRBV6-5 to TRBJ1-2; D is uncertain. Trimming stripped 5 bases from V and 0 bases from J, with 7 bases between. CDR1 is MNHEY, CDR2 SVGAGI, per germline. The CDR3 is made up of 13 amino acids. The CDR3 is CASSDRANYGYTF. CDR3 in DNA: TGTGCCAGCAGTGACCGGGCTAACTATGGCTACACCTTC.

The rearrangement links TRBV14 to TRBJ2-7, with 9 bases fitting TRBD1. The CDR3 runs 14 residues. Trimming cost V 5 bases and J 3 bases; bases outside gene matches: 5. Per the germline V gene, CDR1 is SGHDN and CDR2 is FVKESK. CDR3 loop: CASSVRDRVYEQYF. The CDR3 DNA sequence: TGTGCCAGCAGCGTCCGGGACAGGGTCTACGAGCAGTACTTC.